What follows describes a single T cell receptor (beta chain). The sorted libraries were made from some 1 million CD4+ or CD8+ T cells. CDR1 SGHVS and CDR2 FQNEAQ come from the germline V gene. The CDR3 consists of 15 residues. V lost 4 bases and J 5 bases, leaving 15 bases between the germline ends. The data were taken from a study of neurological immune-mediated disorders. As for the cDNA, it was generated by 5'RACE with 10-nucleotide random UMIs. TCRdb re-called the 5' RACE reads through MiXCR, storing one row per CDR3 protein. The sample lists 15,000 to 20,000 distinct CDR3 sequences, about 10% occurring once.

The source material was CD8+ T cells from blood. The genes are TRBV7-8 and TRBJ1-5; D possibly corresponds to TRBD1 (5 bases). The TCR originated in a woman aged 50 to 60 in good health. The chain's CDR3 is CASSSVQGRYQPQHF. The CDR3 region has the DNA TGTGCCAGCAGCTCTGTCCAGGGAAGATATCAGCCCCAGCATTTT.